Below, 26 T cell receptor beta chains from the same sample are listed, as sequenced in a study of tumor-infiltrating lymphocytes in localized non-small cell lung cancer (dated by TCRdb to about 2021). Library prep was done by the immunoSEQ multiplex PCR assay. As stored in TCRdb, this immuneACCESS dataset retains in-frame rearrangements with V and J assigned. A fraction of the clones does not appear; measured against another copy, unresolved V genes explain less than half of the discrepancy, and the remainder lacks a known reason. The sample includes some 14,000 clones, with roughly four fifths observed a single time. Roughly 13% of the sample goes to the ten largest clones. The sample consisted of uninvolved lung tissue not adjacent to the tumor. All receptors come from a human donor with non-small cell lung cancer.

This chain uses TRBV19 with TRBJ1-2; D is unclear. This CDR3 spans 13 amino acids. From germline, CDR1 is LNHDA and CDR2 SQIVND (reference sequence). With 3 bases removed from V and 2 bases from J, the gap between germline ends came to 7 bases. CDR3 DNA: TGTGCCAGTAGTATTCCGGGAAACTATGGCTACACCTTC. Translated: CASSIPGNYGYTF.

This chain links TRBV27 with TRBJ2-3, with TRBD1 identical over 8 bases. The CDR3 has 18 amino acids. The J segment lost 3 bases and the V segment lost 5 bases, leaving 16 bases of the junction unmatched. Germline V lookup: CDR1 MNHEY, CDR2 SMNVEV (reference sequence). Here the CDR3 reads CASSRRARTGSWTDTQYF. CDR3 DNA sequence: TGTGCCAGCAGTCGCCGAGCTCGGACAGGGTCCTGGACAGATACGCAGTATTTT.

This sequence joins TRBV2 and TRBJ2-7, with D possibly matching TRBD1 (6 bases). CDR1 is SNHLY, CDR2 FYNNEI, per germline. The CDR3 sequence is 13 residues long. With 4 bases removed from V and 7 bases from J, the gap between germline ends came to 14 bases. CDR3 sequence reads: CASSGVKGGEQYF. CDR3 in DNA: TGTGCCAGCAGTGGGGTAAAAGGGGGAGAGCAGTACTTC.

This rearrangement joins TRBV5-1 to TRBJ1-4; 7 bases match TRBD1. CDR1 SGHRS and CDR2 YFSETQ come from the germline V gene. CDR3 length: 15 residues. V was pared by 4 bases and J by 2 bases, with 5 bases of the junction left unmatched. CDR3 amino acids: CASSEPGQTNEKLFF. The CDR3 DNA follows: TGCGCCAGCAGCGAACCGGGACAGACTAATGAAAAACTGTTTTTT.

The chain links TRBV29-1 to TRBJ1-1; D gene ambiguous. This CDR3 region has 14 residues. Trimming pared 4 bases from V and 4 bases from J, leaving 16 bases between. Germline V gene lookup returns CDR1 SQVTM and CDR2 ANQGSEA. This CDR3 reads CSVAATSGGTEAFF. DNA of the CDR3: TGCAGCGTTGCGGCCACTTCGGGTGGCACTGAAGCTTTCTTT.

The V and J genes are TRBV5-1 and TRBJ1-3; D gene unclear. In germline, CDR1 is SGHRS, CDR2 YFSETQ. The CDR3 is 17 amino acids. V gave up 2 bases and J gave up 0 bases, with 15 bases separating them. The CDR3 loop reads CASSFPEDGSSGNTIYF. CDR3 coding DNA: TGCGCCAGCAGCTTTCCCGAGGACGGGAGCTCTGGAAACACCATATATTTT.

Only a few counts were recorded for this clone. This chain uses TRBV6-1 with TRBJ2-2; no clear D gene. CDR1 and CDR2 from the germline V gene are MNHNS and SASEGT. V gave up 2 bases and J gave up 6 bases, with 13 bases separating them. The CDR3 loop spans 15 amino acids. CDR3 in amino acids: CASSERWTVPGELFF. Here the CDR3 DNA reads TGTGCCAGCAGTGAACGTTGGACGGTTCCCGGGGAGCTGTTTTTT.

This clone was seen just once. This chain uses TRBV11-2 with TRBJ2-7, with D uncertain. In germline, CDR1 is SGHAT, CDR2 FQNNGV. The CDR3 totals 10 residues. V was cut by 7 bases and J by 3 bases, with 4 bases left in between. The CDR3 protein is CASTNYEQYF. The CDR3 DNA follows: TGTGCCAGCACCAACTACGAGCAGTACTTC.

This clone was seen only a few times. The chain links TRBV29-1 to TRBJ1-1; D gene unclear. The V end lost 4 bases, the J end lost 2 bases, and 2 bases lay between the germline ends. CDR3 length: 10 amino acids. Looked up from germline, CDR1 is SQVTM and CDR2 is ANQGSEA. The CDR3 nucleotides are TGCAGCGTTGGTAACACTGAAGCTTTCTTT. It yields the protein CSVGNTEAFF.

The table lists this clone with a count of one. The chain recombines TRBV6-5 with TRBJ2-7; D is unresolved. Trimming stripped 6 bases from V and 0 bases from J, with 12 bases between. Germline V gene lookup returns CDR1 MNHEY and CDR2 SVGAGI. This CDR3 spans 14 amino acids. The CDR3 region has the DNA TGTGCCAGCAGGCAACCCGGAAGCTCCTACGAGCAGTACTTC. It specifies CASRQPGSSYEQYF.

This chain connects TRBV19 to TRBJ1-5; weak D call: TRBD1 (5 bases). Between the trimmed V and J ends, which lost 7 bases and 6 bases, there was a span of 13 bases. The CDR3 has 13 amino acids. Per the germline V gene, CDR1 is LNHDA and CDR2 is SQIVND (reference sequence). DNA of the CDR3: TGTGCCAGTACGGGTACAGGAACTCAGCCCCAGCATTTT. This sequence encodes CASTGTGTQPQHF.

J is TRBJ1-4 and V is TRBV29-1; 7 positions agree with TRBD1. The trim removed 4 bases at V and 8 bases at J, leaving 10 bases unmatched. CDR3 size: 14 residues. The germline gives CDR1 SQVTM, CDR2 ANQGSEA. CDR3 amino acids: CSVGGLTGQEKLFF. CDR3 sequence (DNA): TGCAGCGTTGGGGGACTGACAGGGCAGGAAAAACTGTTTTTT. The full variable domain, rest sourced from reference TRBV29-1 and TRBJ1-4, is SAVISQKPSRDICQRGTSLTIQCQVDSQVTMMFWYRQQPGQSLTLIATANQGSEATYESGFVIDKFPISRPNLTFSTLTVSNMSPEDSSIYLCSVGGLTGQEKLFFGSGTQLSVL.

V and J are TRBV28 and TRBJ1-3; D gene uncertain. The germline gives CDR1 MDHEN, CDR2 SYDVKM. The CDR3 contains 16 residues. V lost 2 bases to trimming and J lost 4 bases, with 15 bases between them. The CDR3: CASSLMAGLAGNTIYF. The CDR3 DNA reads as TGTGCCAGCAGTTTAATGGCCGGGCTGGCAGGAAACACCATATATTTT. Supplemented by reference TRBV28 and TRBJ1-3, the full variable domain reads DVKVTQSSRYLVKRTGEKVFLECVQDMDHENMFWYRQDPGLGLRLIYFSYDVKMKEKGDIPEGYSVSREKKERFSLILESASTNQTSMYLCASSLMAGLAGNTIYFGEGSWLTVV.

This clone came up a few times. J is TRBJ1-4 and V is TRBV5-6; D is unclear. The CDR3 spans 15 residues. Germline CDR1 reads SGHDT; CDR2 reads YYEEEE. Trimming removed 1 base from V and 7 bases from J, with 14 bases in between. CDR3 in amino acids: CASSLFAARVEKLFF. The CDR3 DNA is TGTGCCAGCAGCTTGTTTGCTGCTAGGGTTGAAAAACTGTTTTTT.

This clone has a handful of counts. This rearrangement joins TRBV14 to TRBJ1-2; TRBD1 matches at 7 bases. This CDR3 spans 15 amino acids. The J segment lost 3 bases and the V segment lost 6 bases, leaving 10 bases of the junction unmatched. The germline V gene encodes CDR1 SGHDN and CDR2 FVKESK. The CDR3, as DNA: TGTGCCAGCAGTCGGGACAGCCTCATGGACTATGGCTACACCTTC. Translating it yields CASSRDSLMDYGYTF.

The rearrangement uses TRBV20-1 and TRBJ2-5; no firm D call. V was trimmed by 7 bases and J by 5 bases, leaving 11 bases between them. Per the germline V gene, CDR1 is DFQATT and CDR2 is SNEGSKA (reference sequence). The CDR3 covers 11 residues. The CDR3 nucleotides read TGCAGTGTAGGTGTGGGGGAGACCCAGTACTTC. Its translation is CSVGVGETQYF.

This clone was seen a single time. The rearrangement uses TRBV5-1 and TRBJ2-7; perhaps TRBD1 as D (5 bases). Deletions cut 4 bases from V and 1 base from J, with 18 bases between. Germline CDR1 SGHRS, CDR2 YFSETQ. The CDR3 consists of 16 residues. The CDR3: CASSARQTFGSYEQYF. CDR3 nucleotides: TGCGCCAGCAGCGCCAGACAGACGTTCGGTTCCTACGAGCAGTACTTC.

The CDR3 DNA reads as TGTGCCAGCAGCTTACCCCGGGGTGATAGCGGGAACCCGAGGGAGAATGAGCAGTTCTTC. Translation: CASSLPRGDSGNPRENEQFF. The rearrangement links TRBV7-8 to TRBJ2-1; 8 bases align to TRBD2. J gave up 7 bases and V 2 bases, and 22 bases lay outside the gene matches. This CDR3 spans 20 amino acids. CDR1 is SGHVS and CDR2 is FQNEAQ in the germline V gene.

This chain links TRBV27 with TRBJ2-7; D not certain. CDR1 and CDR2 from the germline V gene are MNHEY and SMNVEV (reference sequence). The CDR3 extends over 12 amino acids. V lost 2 bases to trimming and J lost 4 bases, with 6 bases between them. DNA for the CDR3: TGTGCCAGCAGTTTAAAGGGTTACGAGCAGTACTTC. Protein product: CASSLKGYEQYF.

The gene calls are TRBV7-8 and TRBJ2-5; D is possibly TRBD1 (6 bases). Germline-derived CDR1 and CDR2 are SGHVS and FQNEAQ. The length of the CDR3 is 15 residues. Trimming left V 7 bases short and J 5 bases short, with 20 bases between. CDR3 in DNA: TGTGCCAGCATCCCCCATGGGGGCGGCCGGGAGACCCAGTACTTC. Translated, it gives CASIPHGGGRETQYF.

This clone showed up just a few times. The chain joins TRBV9 to TRBJ2-4; D is ambiguous. Between the trimmed V and J ends, which lost 0 bases and 8 bases, there was a span of 12 bases. The CDR3 extends over 14 amino acids. Germline assignment: CDR1 SGDLS and CDR2 YYNGEE. The DNA for the CDR3 is TGTGCCAGCAGCGTAGGTTCCTCTCCGGACATTCAGTACTTC. Its protein product is CASSVGSSPDIQYF.

The CDR3 region is CASSDGSSYEQYF. CDR3 bases: TGCGCCAGCAGCGACGGGAGTAGTTACGAGCAGTACTTC. The gene calls are TRBV5-1 and TRBJ2-7, with D tentatively TRBD2 (6 bases). The CDR3 consists of 13 residues. Germline V lookup: CDR1 SGHRS, CDR2 YFSETQ. Trimming cost V 4 bases and J 4 bases, with 12 bases left between them.

A few counts support this clone. The chain couples TRBV6-6 to TRBJ1-5, with a possible D match to TRBD1 (6 bases). V lost 6 bases and J lost 7, with 16 bases in between. From germline, CDR1 is MNHNY and CDR2 SVGAGI (reference sequence). The CDR3 runs 14 residues. CDR3 region: CASRAQGLWQPQHF. As DNA, the CDR3 is TGTGCCAGCAGGGCACAGGGCCTGTGGCAGCCCCAGCATTTT.

The chain links TRBV5-4 to TRBJ1-1; D ambiguous. V lost 0 bases and J lost 11, with 17 bases in between. The CDR3 spans 14 residues. Germline V CDR1 and CDR2: SGHNT, YYREEE (reference sequence). The CDR3 reads CASSLGGGRTDAFF. Here the CDR3 DNA reads TGTGCCAGCAGCTTGGGTGGAGGTCGGACGGACGCTTTCTTT.

The rearrangement links TRBV9 to TRBJ1-1; D gene ambiguous. The germline V gene encodes CDR1 SGDLS and CDR2 YYNGEE. The V end lost 0 bases, the J end lost 2 bases, and 17 bases lay between the germline ends. The CDR3 runs 17 residues. DNA of the CDR3: TGTGCCAGCAGCGTAGAGACCGTACCTCCTCAAAACACTGAAGCTTTCTTT. It encodes CASSVETVPPQNTEAFF.

CDR3 residues: CASSLLGDRGHEQYF. CDR3 sequence (DNA): TGCGCCAGCAGCTTGTTAGGGGACCGCGGGCACGAGCAGTACTTC. The rearrangement uses TRBV5-1 and TRBJ2-7; the D call may be TRBD1 or TRBD2 (5 bases each). This CDR3 spans 15 amino acids. Trimming shortened V by 1 base and J by 5 bases, and 16 bases separated the two germline ends. Looked up from germline, CDR1 is SGHRS and CDR2 is YFSETQ.